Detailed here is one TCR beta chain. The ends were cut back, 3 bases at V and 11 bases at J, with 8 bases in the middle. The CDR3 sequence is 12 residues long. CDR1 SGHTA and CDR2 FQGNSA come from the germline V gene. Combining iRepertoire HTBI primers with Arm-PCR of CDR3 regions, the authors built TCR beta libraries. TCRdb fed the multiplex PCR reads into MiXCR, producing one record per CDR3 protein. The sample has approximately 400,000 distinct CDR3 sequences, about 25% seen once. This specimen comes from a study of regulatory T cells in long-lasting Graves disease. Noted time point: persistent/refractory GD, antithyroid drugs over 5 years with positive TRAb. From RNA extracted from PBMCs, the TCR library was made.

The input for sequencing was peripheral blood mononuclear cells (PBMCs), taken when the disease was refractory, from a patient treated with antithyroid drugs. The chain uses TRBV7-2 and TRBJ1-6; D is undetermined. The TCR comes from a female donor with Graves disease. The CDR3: CASSFRSPPLHF. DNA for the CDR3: TGTGCCAGCAGCTTTCGAAGTCCACCCCTCCACTTT.